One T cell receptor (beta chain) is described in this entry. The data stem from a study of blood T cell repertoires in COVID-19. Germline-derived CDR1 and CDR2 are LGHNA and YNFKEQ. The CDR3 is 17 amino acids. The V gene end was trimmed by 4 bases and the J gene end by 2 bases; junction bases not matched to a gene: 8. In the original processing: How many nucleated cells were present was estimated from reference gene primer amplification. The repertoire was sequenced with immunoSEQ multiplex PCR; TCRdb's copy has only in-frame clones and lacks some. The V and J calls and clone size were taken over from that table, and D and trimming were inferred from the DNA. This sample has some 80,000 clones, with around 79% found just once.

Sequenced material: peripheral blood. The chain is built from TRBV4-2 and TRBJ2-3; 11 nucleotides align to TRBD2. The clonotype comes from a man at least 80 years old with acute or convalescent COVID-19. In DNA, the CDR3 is TGTGCCAGCAGCCCTCCTATAGCGGGGGGGGCCACAGATACGCAGTATTTT. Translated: CASSPPIAGGATDTQYF.